One TCR beta chain is described in this entry. The antigen is not known. The data derive from a study of post-analysis software for immune sequencing data. This CDR3 comprises 14 residues. The V end was cut by 6 bases, the J end by 6 bases, with 15 bases between. The library was made from cDNA and included unique molecular identifiers. TCRdb itself ran the PCR reads through MiXCR, one entry per CDR3 protein. The table records roughly 600,000 distinct CDR3 sequences, about 40% of them present only once. Study-wide points: Multiple sclerosis was associated with a significant reduction in normalized Chao1 diversity relative to controls. Pronounced co-clustering by F measure was evident among identically batched samples. When patients were compared with controls, a handful of TRBV segments were more frequent, TRBV5-6, TRBV5-1 and TRBV20-1 among them.

Source material: blood. The chain recombines TRBV12-3 or TRBV12-4 with TRBJ2-1; a weak D match, TRBD1 (5 bases). This receptor was taken from a girl aged 10-17 years with multiple sclerosis. CDR3: CASRPSPRANEQFF. Written as DNA, the CDR3 is TGTGCCAGCAGACCCTCCCCCAGGGCCAATGAGCAGTTCTTC.